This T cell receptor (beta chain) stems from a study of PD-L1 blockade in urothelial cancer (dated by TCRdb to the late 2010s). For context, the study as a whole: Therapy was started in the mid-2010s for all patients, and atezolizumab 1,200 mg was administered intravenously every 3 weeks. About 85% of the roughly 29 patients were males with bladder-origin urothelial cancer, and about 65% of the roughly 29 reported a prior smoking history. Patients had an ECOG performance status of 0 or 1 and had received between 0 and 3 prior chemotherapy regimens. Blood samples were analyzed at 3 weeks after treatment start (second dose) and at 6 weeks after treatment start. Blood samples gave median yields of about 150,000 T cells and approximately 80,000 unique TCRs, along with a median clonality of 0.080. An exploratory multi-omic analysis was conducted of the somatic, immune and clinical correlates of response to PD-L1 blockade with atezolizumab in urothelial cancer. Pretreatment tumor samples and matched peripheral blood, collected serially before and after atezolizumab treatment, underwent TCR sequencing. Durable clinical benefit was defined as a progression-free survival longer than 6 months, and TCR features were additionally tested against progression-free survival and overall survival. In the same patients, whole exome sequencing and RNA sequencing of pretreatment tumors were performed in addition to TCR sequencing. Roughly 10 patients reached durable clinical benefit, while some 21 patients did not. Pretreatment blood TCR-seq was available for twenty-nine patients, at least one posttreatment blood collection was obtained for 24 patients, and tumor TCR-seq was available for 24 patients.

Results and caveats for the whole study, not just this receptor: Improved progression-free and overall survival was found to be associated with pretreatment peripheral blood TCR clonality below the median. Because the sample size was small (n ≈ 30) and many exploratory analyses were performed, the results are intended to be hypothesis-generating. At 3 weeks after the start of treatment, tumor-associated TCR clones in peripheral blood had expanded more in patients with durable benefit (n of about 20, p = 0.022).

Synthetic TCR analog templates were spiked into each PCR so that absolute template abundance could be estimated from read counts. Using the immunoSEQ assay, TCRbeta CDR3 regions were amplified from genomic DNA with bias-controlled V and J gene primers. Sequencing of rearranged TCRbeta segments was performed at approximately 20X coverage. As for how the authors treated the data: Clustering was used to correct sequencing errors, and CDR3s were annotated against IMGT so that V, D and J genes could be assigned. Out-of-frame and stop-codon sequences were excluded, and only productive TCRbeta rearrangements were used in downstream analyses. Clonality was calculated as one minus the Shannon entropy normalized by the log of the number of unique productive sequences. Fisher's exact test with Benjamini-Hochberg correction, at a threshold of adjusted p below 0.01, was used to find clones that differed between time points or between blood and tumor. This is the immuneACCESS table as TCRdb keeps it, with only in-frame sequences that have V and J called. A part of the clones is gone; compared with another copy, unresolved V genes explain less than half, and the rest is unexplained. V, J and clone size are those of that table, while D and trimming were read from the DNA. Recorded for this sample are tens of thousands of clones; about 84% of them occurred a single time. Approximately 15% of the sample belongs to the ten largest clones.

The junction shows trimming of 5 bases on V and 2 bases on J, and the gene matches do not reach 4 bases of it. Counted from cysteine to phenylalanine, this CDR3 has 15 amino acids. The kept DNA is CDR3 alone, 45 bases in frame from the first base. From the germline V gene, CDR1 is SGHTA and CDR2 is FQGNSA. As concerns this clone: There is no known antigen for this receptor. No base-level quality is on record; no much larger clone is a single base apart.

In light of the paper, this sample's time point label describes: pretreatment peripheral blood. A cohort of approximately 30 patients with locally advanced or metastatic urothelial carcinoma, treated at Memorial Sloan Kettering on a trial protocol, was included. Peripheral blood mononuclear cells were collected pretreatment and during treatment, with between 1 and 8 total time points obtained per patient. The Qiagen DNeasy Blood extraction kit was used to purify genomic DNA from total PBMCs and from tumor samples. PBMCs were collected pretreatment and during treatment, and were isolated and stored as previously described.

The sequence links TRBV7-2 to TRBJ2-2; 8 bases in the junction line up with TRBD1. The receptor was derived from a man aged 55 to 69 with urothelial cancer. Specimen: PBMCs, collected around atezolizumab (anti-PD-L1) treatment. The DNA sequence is TGTGCCAGCAGCCCAGGGACAGGAAACACCGGGGAGCTGTTTTTT. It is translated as CASSPGTGNTGELFF.